Reported below is one T cell receptor beta chain. This sample is part of a study of blood T cell repertoires in COVID-19. Study as a whole: T cells, B-cell-depleted T cells, or PBMCs supplied cDNA or gDNA.

The CDR3 totals 14 residues. V was pared by 4 bases and J by 1 base, with 2 bases of the junction left unmatched. The V gene's germline CDR1 is SEHNR and CDR2 FQNEAQ (reference sequence). As originally analysed: Reference gene primers were amplified, and this amplification served to estimate nucleated cell counts. Assay: immunoSEQ multiplex PCR; the TCRdb copy retains only in-frame clones and omits some. The V and J calls and clone size are taken from that table; D and trimming were inferred from the DNA. The data hold 190,000 or so clones, with around 84% observed a single time. This sequence was found in a man in his forties with active or convalescent COVID-19. Sequencing input: peripheral blood. The chain combines TRBV7-9 with TRBJ1-2; TRBD1 matches at 8 bases. CDR3 loop: CASSSGQGNYGYTF. The CDR3 DNA reads as TGTGCCAGCAGCTCAGGACAGGGTAACTATGGCTACACCTTC.